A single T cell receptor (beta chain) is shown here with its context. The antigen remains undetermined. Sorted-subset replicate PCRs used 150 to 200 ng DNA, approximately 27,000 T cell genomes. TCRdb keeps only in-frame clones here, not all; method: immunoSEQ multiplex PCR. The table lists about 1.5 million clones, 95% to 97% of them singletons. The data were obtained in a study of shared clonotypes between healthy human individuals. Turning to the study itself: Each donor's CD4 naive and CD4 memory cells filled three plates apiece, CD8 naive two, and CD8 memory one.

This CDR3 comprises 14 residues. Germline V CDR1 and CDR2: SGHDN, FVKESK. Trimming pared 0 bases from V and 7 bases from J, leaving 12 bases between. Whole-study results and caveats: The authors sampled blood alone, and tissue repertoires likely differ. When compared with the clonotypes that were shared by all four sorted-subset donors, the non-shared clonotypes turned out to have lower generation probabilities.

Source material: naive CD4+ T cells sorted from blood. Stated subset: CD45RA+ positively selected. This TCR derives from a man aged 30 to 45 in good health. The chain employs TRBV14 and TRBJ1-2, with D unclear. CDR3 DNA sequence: TGTGCCAGCAGCCAAGACACGGCGGGGAGTGGCTACACCTTC. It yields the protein CASSQDTAGSGYTF.